The 30 T cell receptor beta chains presented below share a single source sample, sequenced in a study of shared clonotypes between healthy human individuals. Using immunoSEQ multiplex PCR, the repertoire was profiled, and TCRdb retains in-frame clones only, with some absent. The table includes about 1.5 million clones, more than 95% detected once. The specimen was naive CD4+ T cells sorted from blood. Subset specified: CD45RA+ positively selected. The receptors were gathered from a man aged 25 to 45 in good health.

The chain carries TRBV4-2 and TRBJ2-5; TRBD2 agrees at 13 bases. This CDR3 spans 14 amino acids. Germline V gene data show CDR1 as LGHNA and CDR2 as YNFKEQ. The J segment lost 5 bases and the V segment lost 4 bases, leaving 1 base of the junction unmatched. The CDR3 bases are TGTGCCAGCAGCCCGGGACTAGCGGGGGAGACCCAGTACTTC. Amino acid sequence: CASSPGLAGETQYF.

The rearrangement uses TRBV28 and TRBJ1-3; no definite D call. Germline loops: CDR1 MDHEN, CDR2 SYDVKM. The length of the CDR3 is 15 residues. V gave up 4 bases and J gave up 0 bases, with 10 bases separating them. CDR3 region: CASSSGGVSGNTIYF. CDR3 sequence (DNA): TGTGCCAGCAGTTCCGGCGGGGTCTCTGGAAACACCATATATTTT.

The rearrangement uses TRBV7-8 and TRBJ2-5; either TRBD1 or TRBD2 may supply D (5 bases each). Deletions cut 7 bases from V and 5 bases from J, with 14 bases between. The CDR3 contains 13 residues. The germline gives CDR1 SGHVS, CDR2 FQNEAQ. CDR3 in DNA: TGTGCCAGCACCTCCAGGTGGGGGGAGACCCAGTACTTC. It yields the protein CASTSRWGETQYF. The full variable domain, in which reference TRBV7-8 and TRBJ2-5 provide the parts outside the CDR3, is GAGVSQSPRYKVAKRGQDVALRCDPISGHVSLFWYQQALGQGPEFLTYFQNEAQLDKSGLPSDRFFAERPEGSVSTLKIQRTQQEDSAVYLCASTSRWGETQYFGPGTRLLVL.

The chain couples TRBV5-1 to TRBJ2-1, with 7 bases identical to TRBD1. The CDR3 is 15 amino acids. Unmatched junction bases numbered 9, after V lost 4 bases and J lost 5 bases. Germline V gene data show CDR1 as SGHRS and CDR2 as YFSETQ. The CDR3 loop reads CASSARDSANNEQFF. The CDR3 DNA reads TGCGCCAGCAGCGCCCGGGACAGCGCGAACAATGAGCAGTTCTTC.

The chain carries TRBV4-3 and TRBJ2-1; D perhaps matches TRBD2 (6 bases). Per the germline V gene, CDR1 is LGHNA and CDR2 is YSLEER. V lost 5 bases and J 4 bases, leaving 9 bases between the germline ends. The CDR3 covers 13 residues. The CDR3 bases are TGCGCCAGCAGCTCCGGGACTTACAATGAGCAGTTCTTC. Its translation is CASSSGTYNEQFF.

The genes are TRBV5-4 and TRBJ2-3, with 12 bases identical to TRBD2. CDR3 size: 18 residues. Losses at the gene ends were 4 bases for V and 3 bases for J; bases not matched to a gene: 12. Germline values: CDR1 SGHNT, CDR2 YYREEE (reference sequence). The CDR3 sequence is CASSTRLAGASRTDTQYF. The CDR3 region has the DNA TGTGCCAGCAGCACCCGACTAGCGGGAGCCTCGAGGACAGATACGCAGTATTTT.

The chain couples TRBV11-3 to TRBJ2-7; tentative D call: TRBD2 (6 bases). The CDR3 loop spans 15 amino acids. The germline V gene encodes CDR1 SGHNT and CDR2 YENEEA. Trimming pared 3 bases from V and 6 bases from J, leaving 18 bases between. CDR3 in DNA: TGTGCCAGCAGCTTGAGGGCGGGATCAGAAGGCGAGCAGTACTTC. Translation gives CASSLRAGSEGEQYF.

This chain links TRBV18 with TRBJ2-2; a possible D gene is TRBD1 (6 bases). Per the germline V gene, CDR1 is KGHSH and CDR2 is LQKENI. The germline V and J ends were trimmed by 3 bases and 1 base, with 15 bases remaining between them. The CDR3 covers 17 residues. CDR3 in DNA: TGTGCCAGCTCACCTCAGGGGTTGCATTTGAACACCGGGGAGCTGTTTTTT. Translated, it gives CASSPQGLHLNTGELFF.

This clone came up once. V usage is TRBV4-1 and J usage is TRBJ1-2, with D possibly being TRBD1 (5 bases). The CDR3 extends over 15 amino acids. Germline lookup yields CDR1 MGHRA and CDR2 YSYEKL. V was clipped by 4 bases and J by 3 bases, with 15 bases between them. The CDR3 reads CASSPGPTTYYGYTF. In DNA, the CDR3 is TGCGCCAGCAGCCCGGGACCTACGACTTACTATGGCTACACCTTC.

The CDR3 reads CATSRDLAGTDTQYF. Here the CDR3 DNA reads TGTGCCACCAGCAGAGATCTAGCAGGCACAGATACGCAGTATTTT. The V and J genes are TRBV15 and TRBJ2-3; possibly TRBD2 for D (5 bases). This CDR3 region has 15 residues. Trimming stripped 0 bases from V and 1 base from J, with 8 bases between. In germline, CDR1 is LNHNV, CDR2 YYDKDF (reference sequence). Complete variable domain (other parts from reference TRBV15 and TRBJ2-3): DAMVIQNPRYQVTQFGKPVTLSCSQTLNHNVMYWYQQKSSQAPKLLFHYYDKDFNNEADTPDNFQSRRPNTSFCFLDIRSPGLGDTAMYLCATSRDLAGTDTQYFGPGTRLTVL.

This sequence joins TRBV27 and TRBJ2-6; the D is unclear. The V end was cut by 6 bases, the J end by 8 bases, with 8 bases between. The CDR3 is 12 amino acids. Germline assignment: CDR1 MNHEY and CDR2 SMNVEV (reference sequence). The CDR3 spells CASSLVTNVLTF. The DNA of the CDR3 is TGTGCCAGCAGCCTGGTGACCAACGTCCTGACTTTC.

As concerns this clone: This sample includes further DNA sequences coding for the same CDR3. The chain employs TRBV2 and TRBJ1-5, with unresolved D. Trimming removed 4 bases at V and 0 bases at J, with 4 bases between. CDR3 length equals 13 residues. Germline CDR1 reads SNHLY; CDR2 reads FYNNEI. The CDR3 region is CASSGPSNQPQHF. The CDR3 DNA follows: TGTGCCAGCAGTGGCCCTAGCAATCAGCCCCAGCATTTT.

As to this clone: Other DNA sequences in this specimen translate into the identical CDR3. This chain joins TRBV9 and TRBJ2-3; 10 nucleotides line up with TRBD2. This CDR3 has 15 amino acids. Losses at the gene ends were 0 bases for V and 4 bases for J; bases not matched to a gene: 2. CDR1 and CDR2 from the germline V gene are SGDLS and YYNGEE. The CDR3 DNA is TGTGCCAGCAGCGTAGGTCTAGCGGGAGCAGATACGCAGTATTTT. As protein: CASSVGLAGADTQYF.

Details on this clone: The junction departs from the called germline gene at one end, perhaps through a read error. V gene TRBV7-7 combines with J gene TRBJ2-1, with 11 positions matching TRBD1. The CDR3 has 15 residues. Germline V CDR1 and CDR2: SSHAT, FNYEAQ (reference sequence). DNA of the CDR3: TGTGCTAGCAGCCCAGCCGGACAGGGGGCGAATGAGCAGTTCTTC. Its translation is CASSPAGQGANEQFF.

The chain joins TRBV25-1 to TRBJ2-7; D is unclear. Trimming left V 2 bases short and J 1 base short, with 3 bases between. Germline assignment: CDR1 MGHDK and CDR2 SYGVNS. The CDR3 has 12 amino acids. DNA of the CDR3: TGTGCCAGCAGTGAAGGGTCCTACGAGCAGTACTTC. Translating it yields CASSEGSYEQYF.

This clone was found once. V gene TRBV6-5 combines with J gene TRBJ2-7, with D tentatively TRBD2 (6 bases). The germline CDR1 and CDR2 sequences are MNHEY and SVGAGI. The CDR3 has 16 residues. V was clipped by 4 bases and J by 3 bases, with 19 bases between them. CDR3 in DNA: TGTGCCAGCAGTTCCGTTGTCAGGGACGGGGGCTACGAGCAGTACTTC. Translated: CASSSVVRDGGYEQYF.

In DNA, the CDR3 is TGTGCCAGCAGCCAAGATGCAGGGATGACTGAAGCTTTCTTT. This sequence encodes CASSQDAGMTEAFF. J is TRBJ1-1 and V is TRBV14, with D perhaps TRBD1 (5 bases). CDR3 length equals 14 residues. In germline, CDR1 is SGHDN, CDR2 FVKESK. Between the trimmed V and J ends, which lost 0 bases and 5 bases, there was a span of 10 bases.

The chain is built from TRBV11-2 and TRBJ2-2; TRBD1 agrees at 9 bases. This CDR3 is 15 amino acids long. CDR1 is SGHAT, CDR2 FQNNGV, per germline. V gave up 5 bases and J gave up 2 bases; unmatched junction bases: 3. CDR3 nucleotides: TGTGCCAGCAGCCGGGACAGGGAAAACACCGGGGAGCTGTTTTTT. Translation: CASSRDRENTGELFF.

Regarding this clone: Distinct nucleotide sequences in the sample also encode this CDR3. The chain links TRBV4-3 to TRBJ2-7, with D maybe TRBD2 (5 bases). This CDR3 has 14 residues. Per the germline V gene, CDR1 is LGHNA and CDR2 is YSLEER. The V end lost 0 bases, the J end lost 2 bases, and 8 bases lay between the germline ends. The CDR3 is CASSQDPRAYEQYF. Here the CDR3 DNA reads TGCGCCAGCAGCCAAGATCCGAGGGCCTACGAGCAGTACTTC.

A remark on this clone: Additional DNA sequences in this sample encode the identical CDR3. The rearrangement uses TRBV5-1 and TRBJ2-1; no firm D call. V was trimmed by 0 bases and J by 0 bases, leaving 7 bases between them. This CDR3 contains 15 residues. Germline CDR1 reads SGHRS; CDR2 reads YFSETQ. The CDR3 loop is CASSLASSSYNEQFF. CDR3 DNA: TGCGCCAGCAGCTTGGCGTCTAGCTCCTACAATGAGCAGTTCTTC.

The V and J genes are TRBV11-2 and TRBJ2-7; weak D call: TRBD1 (5 bases). The germline V and J ends were trimmed by 7 bases and 3 bases, with 25 bases remaining between them. Germline V gene sequence: CDR1 SGHAT, CDR2 FQNNGV. The CDR3 spans 17 residues. The CDR3 sequence is CASNLVRTAGNYYEQYF. CDR3 coding DNA: TGTGCCAGCAATCTTGTTCGTACGGCAGGGAATTACTACGAGCAGTACTTC. The whole variable domain, remainder taken from reference TRBV11-2 and TRBJ2-7, is EAGVAQSPRYKIIEKRQSVAFWCNPISGHATLYWYQQILGQGPKLLIQFQNNGVVDDSQLPKDRFSAERLKGVDSTLKIQPAKLEDSAVYLCASNLVRTAGNYYEQYFGPGTRLTVT.

The chain links TRBV4-3 to TRBJ1-1; D is unresolved. CDR1 LGHNA and CDR2 YSLEER come from the germline V gene. The CDR3 has 14 residues. V dropped 0 bases and J dropped 0 bases, with 5 bases sitting between them. CDR3 in DNA: TGCGCCAGCAGCCAAGAGTTCATGAACACTGAAGCTTTCTTT. Protein sequence: CASSQEFMNTEAFF.

CDR3 region: CATSREGQVRGEQFF. DNA of the CDR3: TGTGCCACCAGCAGAGAAGGCCAGGTCAGGGGTGAGCAGTTCTTC. The chain uses TRBV15 and TRBJ2-1, with D possibly TRBD1 on 6 matching bases. Germline V CDR1 and CDR2: LNHNV, YYDKDF (reference sequence). This CDR3 spans 15 amino acids. Trimming cost V 0 bases and J 9 bases, with 15 bases left between them.

This clone was counted a single time. In the same sample, other DNA sequences code for this CDR3. The chain uses TRBV5-1 and TRBJ2-3; 8 nucleotides agree with TRBD1. With V trimmed by 4 bases and J by 6 bases, 4 bases remained unmatched. CDR3 length equals 13 residues. Per the germline V gene, CDR1 is SGHRS and CDR2 is YFSETQ. Written as DNA, the CDR3 is TGCGCCAGCAGCGGACAGGGCGCGGATACGCAGTATTTT. Translation: CASSGQGADTQYF.

The chain has TRBV28 and TRBJ2-1, with 14 bases matching TRBD2. In germline, CDR1 is MDHEN, CDR2 SYDVKM. This CDR3 has 16 amino acids. With V trimmed by 4 bases and J by 8 bases, 7 bases remained unmatched. The CDR3 DNA reads as TGTGCCAGCAGTTCCCGACTAGCGGGAGGGGGGCATGAGCAGTTCTTC. It encodes CASSSRLAGGGHEQFF.

The chain carries TRBV6-5 and TRBJ1-2; no firm D call. V dropped 2 bases and J dropped 4 bases, with 14 bases sitting between them. Germline V CDR1 and CDR2: MNHEY, SVGAGI. This CDR3 has 15 amino acids. CDR3 protein: CASSYTITPTYGYTF. The DNA for the CDR3 is TGTGCCAGCAGTTACACGATTACCCCCACCTATGGCTACACCTTC.

The J gene is TRBJ1-4, the V gene TRBV19, with TRBD1 matching over 7 bases. The V segment lost 7 bases and the J segment 8 bases; nucleotides outside the gene matches: 10. Germline values: CDR1 LNHDA, CDR2 SQIVND (reference sequence). CDR3 size: 14 residues. CDR3 DNA: TGTGCCAGTAAAGAAGGGCCAGGGGGAGAAAAACTGTTTTTT. This codes for CASKEGPGGEKLFF.

The chain joins TRBV5-6 to TRBJ2-3; TRBD2 agrees at 10 bases. The CDR3 has 16 residues. V was clipped by 5 bases and J by 6 bases; unmatched bases: 12. Germline V lookup: CDR1 SGHDT, CDR2 YYEEEE. CDR3: CASRGLAGGVRDTQYF. CDR3 nucleotides: TGTGCCAGCAGGGGGTTAGCGGGAGGAGTCCGTGATACGCAGTATTTT.

This clone was seen just once. The V gene is TRBV6-5, the J gene TRBJ1-1; TRBD1 is a possible D gene (6 bases). Trimming cost V 2 bases and J 3 bases, with 10 bases left between them. Germline V gene data show CDR1 as MNHEY and CDR2 as SVGAGI. The CDR3 has 14 residues. As DNA, the CDR3 is TGTGCCAGCAGTTACAGGGGGGTGGACACTGAAGCTTTCTTT. This codes for CASSYRGVDTEAFF.

The J gene is TRBJ1-2, the V gene TRBV27, with 8 bases identical to TRBD1. Germline assignment: CDR1 MNHEY and CDR2 SMNVEV (reference sequence). The CDR3 has 16 residues. V gave up 5 bases and J gave up 2 bases; unmatched junction bases: 10. The CDR3 DNA reads as TGTGCCAGCAGTCTCCGCCGGACAGGGAGAAACTATGGCTACACCTTC. Encoded protein: CASSLRRTGRNYGYTF.